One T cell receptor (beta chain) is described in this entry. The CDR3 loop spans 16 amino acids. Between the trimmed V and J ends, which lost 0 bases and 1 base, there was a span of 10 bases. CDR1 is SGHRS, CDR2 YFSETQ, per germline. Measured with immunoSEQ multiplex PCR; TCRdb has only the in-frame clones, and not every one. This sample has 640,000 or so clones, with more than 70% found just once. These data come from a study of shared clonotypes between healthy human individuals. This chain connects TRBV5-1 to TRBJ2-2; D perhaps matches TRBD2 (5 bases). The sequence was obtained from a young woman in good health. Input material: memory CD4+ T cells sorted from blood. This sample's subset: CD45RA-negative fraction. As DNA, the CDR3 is TGCGCCAGCAGCTTGGCCGGGGTGATGAACACCGGGGAGCTGTTTTTT. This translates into CASSLAGVMNTGELFF.